This T cell receptor beta chain was documented in a study of control samples from healthy donors and cancer patients. The sample holds one count of this clone. Produced via immunoSEQ multiplex PCR; TCRdb's table is partial and in-frame only. The data hold 100,000 to 150,000 clones, with 70% to 90% observed a single time. This clonotype originated in a man aged 50 or older in good health. The sample was blood.

CDR3 region: CASTASGGVGTYEQYF. The CDR3 DNA sequence: TGTGCCAGCACCGCTTCCGGAGGGGTAGGAACCTACGAGCAGTACTTC. The J gene is TRBJ2-7, the V gene TRBV27; weak D call: TRBD2 (6 bases). CDR3 length equals 16 residues. V was cut by 7 bases and J by 2 bases, with 21 bases left in between. CDR1 MNHEY and CDR2 SMNVEV come from the germline V gene (reference sequence).